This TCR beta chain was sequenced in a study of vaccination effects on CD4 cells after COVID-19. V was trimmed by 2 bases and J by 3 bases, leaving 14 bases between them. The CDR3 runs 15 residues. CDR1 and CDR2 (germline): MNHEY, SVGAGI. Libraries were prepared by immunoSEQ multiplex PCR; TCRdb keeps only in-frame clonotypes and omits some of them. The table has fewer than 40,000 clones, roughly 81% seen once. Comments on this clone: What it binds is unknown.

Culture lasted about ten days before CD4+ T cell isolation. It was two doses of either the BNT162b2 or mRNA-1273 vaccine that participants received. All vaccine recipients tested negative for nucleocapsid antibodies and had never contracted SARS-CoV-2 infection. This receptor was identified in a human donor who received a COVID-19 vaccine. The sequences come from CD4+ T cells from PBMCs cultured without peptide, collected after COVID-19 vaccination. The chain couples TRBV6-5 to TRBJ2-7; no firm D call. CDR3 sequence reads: CASSYVGKTFYEQYF. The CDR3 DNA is TGTGCCAGCAGTTACGTAGGCAAGACCTTCTACGAGCAGTACTTC.